A single TCR beta chain is shown here with its context. The CDR3 totals 16 residues. After removal of 1 base from V and 2 bases from J, the junction contained 4 bases not matched to a gene. Germline assignment: CDR1 SGHNT and CDR2 YENEEA. The data originate from a study of OX40 agonist ivuxolimab in advanced cancers. TCRdb keeps only in-frame clones here, not all; method: immunoSEQ multiplex PCR. The sample holds 35,000 to 45,000 clones, about 90% seen once. This chain joins TRBV11-3 and TRBJ2-3; 9 bases fit TRBD2. The sample here was CD4+ or CD8+ T cells sorted from blood, taken in a trial of the OX40 agonist ivuxolimab. This receptor was identified in an adult with an advanced solid tumor such as melanoma, head and neck, liver or kidney cancer. The CDR3 region is CASSLGLAGTTDTQYF. As DNA, the CDR3 is TGTGCCAGCAGCTTAGGGCTAGCGGGAACCACAGATACGCAGTATTTT.